This TCR beta chain stems from a study of OX40 agonist ivuxolimab in advanced cancers. The V gene's germline CDR1 is LNHDA and CDR2 SQIVND (reference sequence). This CDR3 is 13 amino acids long. V was pared by 2 bases and J by 3 bases, with 5 bases between. The repertoire was sequenced with immunoSEQ multiplex PCR; TCRdb's copy has only in-frame clones and lacks some. The table records 80,000 to 95,000 clones, roughly 89% of them present only once. On this clone: Its antigen is unidentified.

Findings and caveats of the study: Some nonresponders also had low normalized T-cell clonal expansion.

Sequences were derived from CD4+ or CD8+ T cells sorted from blood, sampled in a trial of the OX40 agonist ivuxolimab. The sequence derives from an adult with an advanced solid tumor such as melanoma, head and neck, liver or kidney cancer. V and J are TRBV19 and TRBJ1-5; D unclear. The CDR3 is CASSIQDNQPQHF. CDR3 nucleotides: TGTGCCAGTAGTATACAGGACAATCAGCCCCAGCATTTT.